This T cell receptor beta chain was sequenced for a study of blood T cell repertoires in COVID-19. Study-level background: Acute and convalescent COVID-19 specimens originated in the United States, Italy and Spain. T cells, B-cell-depleted T cells, or PBMCs supplied cDNA or gDNA.

With V trimmed by 5 bases and J by 6 bases, 3 bases remained unmatched. CDR1 and CDR2 from the germline V gene are SEHNR and FQNEAQ (reference sequence). The CDR3 is made up of 13 amino acids. Two consecutive negative NP/OP PCR tests, clearance, or resolved symptoms defined Cohort 3 recovery. In the authors' workflow: Amplifying reference gene primers gave estimates of nucleated cell counts. Method: immunoSEQ multiplex PCR; TCRdb's copy keeps in-frame clones and lacks some. V, J and clone size were drawn from that table, and D and trimming were deduced from the DNA. The data hold some 190,000 clones, with 65% to 85% observed a single time. This clone came up a few times.

The material sequenced was PBMCs or T cells enriched from blood (not recorded which). The chain combines TRBV7-9 with TRBJ2-2, with 7 positions matching TRBD2. The clonotype was recovered from a woman between 25 and 40 years old who had recovered from COVID-19. CDR3 protein: CASSVTSAGELFF. Here the CDR3 DNA reads TGTGCCAGCAGCGTCACTAGCGCCGGGGAGCTGTTTTTT.